These T cell receptor beta chains were read from a single sample in a study of sequential checkpoint blockade in melanoma. TCRdb's table, derived via immunoSEQ multiplex PCR, lists solely in-frame clones and lacks some. The sample records about 3,900 clones, 20% to 25% being singletons. The sample here was tumor tissue (inferred from file names), taken from a patient given nivolumab and ipilimumab in sequence. The receptors derive from a human donor with melanoma. CDR3s include the opening cysteine and the closing phenylalanine or tryptophan. D genes are given only for firm matches. Some rows mark clone size as missing; the rest say once, few, many or name a class of expanded clone.

CASSYSWIGTASYEQYF,TGTGCCAGCAGTTACTCGTGGATCGGGACAGCCTCCTACGAGCAGTACTTC,-,TRBD1,TRBJ2-7,TRBV6-8
CAIEGGRGTYNEQFF,TGTGCCATTGAAGGCGGGAGGGGGACTTACAATGAGCAGTTCTTC,-,TRBD2,TRBJ2-1,TRBV6-8
CASSQGTSEQETQYF,TGTGCCAGCAGCCAGGGGACTAGCGAACAAGAGACCCAGTACTTC,-,TRBD2,TRBJ2-5,TRBV14
CASSLGGAFVETQYF,TGTGCCAGCAGCTTAGGGGGGGCCTTTGTAGAGACCCAGTACTTC,many,-,TRBJ2-5,TRBV11-3
CASSFSETAYNQPQHF,TGTGCCAGCAGTTTCTCAGAGACGGCTTACAATCAGCCCCAGCATTTT,medium-sized,-,TRBJ1-5,TRBV28
CASSLTQNYGYTF,TGTGCCAGTAGCTTGACACAGAACTATGGCTACACCTTC,few,-,TRBJ1-2,TRBV19
CASSPRPGQGRGMAFF,TGTGCCAGCAGCCCTCGGCCGGGACAGGGGCGGGGGATGGCTTTCTTT,many,TRBD1,TRBJ1-1,TRBV11-3
CASSQGMNTEAFF,TGTGCCAGCAGCCAAGGAATGAACACTGAAGCTTTCTTT,-,-,TRBJ1-1,TRBV14
CAWSRIHGRRPDGEQYF,TGTGCCTGGAGTCGCATCCACGGACGGAGGCCCGATGGGGAGCAGTACTTC,few,-,TRBJ2-7,TRBV30
CASSFEKRGSNEQFF,TGTGCCAGCAGCTTTGAAAAGCGGGGGAGCAATGAGCAGTTCTTC,many,TRBD2,TRBJ2-1,TRBV11-3
CASSLDPVGTGELFF,TGTGCCAGCAGCTTAGATCCGGTGGGGACCGGGGAGCTGTTTTTT,medium-sized,-,TRBJ2-2,TRBV11-3
CASSLVIRGQSNEKLFF,TGTGCCAGCAGCTTAGTAATCCGGGGGCAGTCTAATGAAAAACTGTTTTTT,many,-,TRBJ1-4,TRBV11-3
CASSPDGIPNYGYTF,TGTGCCAGCAGTCCCGACGGAATTCCTAACTATGGCTACACCTTC,-,-,TRBJ1-2,TRBV6-8
CAWKRGTTNEKLFF,TGTGCCTGGAAACGCGGTACAACTAATGAAAAACTGTTTTTT,-,-,TRBJ1-4,TRBV30
CASGSTGANTGELFF,TGTGCCAGCGGGTCGACAGGGGCGAACACCGGGGAGCTGTTTTTT,few,TRBD1,TRBJ2-2,TRBV9
CASSPRGGRGETQYF,TGCGCCAGCAGCCCGCGGGGGGGGCGAGGAGAGACCCAGTACTTC,-,TRBD2,TRBJ2-5,TRBV5-1
CASSPGLTDTQYF,TGTGCCAGCTCACCTGGGCTCACAGATACGCAGTATTTT,-,-,TRBJ2-3,TRBV18
CASSPTSGVTDEQFF,TGTGCCAGCAGCCCGACTAGCGGGGTTACGGATGAGCAGTTCTTC,few,TRBD2,TRBJ2-1,TRBV6-8
CASFYGTGVGGYTF,TGTGCCTCCTTTTATGGGACGGGGGTCGGTGGCTACACCTTC,few,-,TRBJ1-2,TRBV30
CASSGEDTEAFF,TGTGCCAGCAGTGGGGAAGACACTGAAGCTTTCTTT,-,-,TRBJ1-1,TRBV6-8
CASSQDGSEQFF,TGTGCCAGCAGCCAAGATGGCAGTGAGCAGTTCTTC,few,-,TRBJ2-1,TRBV14
CASSPRVPGIGYTF,TGTGCCAGTAGTCCCCGGGTCCCGGGGATCGGCTACACCTTC,-,-,TRBJ1-2,TRBV19
CASSSERPPSNTGELFF,TGTGCCAGCAGCTCCGAGCGGCCTCCCTCGAACACCGGGGAGCTGTTTTTT,-,-,TRBJ2-2,TRBV11-3